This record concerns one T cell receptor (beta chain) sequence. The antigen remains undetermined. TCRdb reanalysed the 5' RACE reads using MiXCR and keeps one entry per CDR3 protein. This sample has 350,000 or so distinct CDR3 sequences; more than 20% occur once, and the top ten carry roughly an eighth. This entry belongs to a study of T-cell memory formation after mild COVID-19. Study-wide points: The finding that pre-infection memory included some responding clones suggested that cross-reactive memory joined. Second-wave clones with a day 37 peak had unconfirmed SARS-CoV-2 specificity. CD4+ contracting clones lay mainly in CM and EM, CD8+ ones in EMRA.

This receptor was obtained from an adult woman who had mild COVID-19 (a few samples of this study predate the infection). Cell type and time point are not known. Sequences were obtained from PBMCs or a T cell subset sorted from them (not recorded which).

The CDR3 sequence is CASSFGLAYEQFF. In DNA form, the CDR3 reads TGTGCCAGCAGTTTTGGGCTAGCGTATGAGCAGTTCTTC. The chain joins TRBV12-3 or TRBV12-4 to TRBJ2-1; possible D gene TRBD2, 6 bases. The V gene lost 3 bases and the J gene lost 8 bases, with 11 bases spanning the gap. The CDR3 length is 13 residues.